The 2 T cell receptor beta chains presented below share a single source sample, sequenced in a study of T cell changes during pregnancy in multiple sclerosis. The method was immunoSEQ multiplex PCR; TCRdb's version includes in-frame clones alone and lacks a portion of them. The table records 36,000 or so clones, 88% of them present only once. The input for sequencing was CD4+ T cells from peripheral blood mononuclear cells, taken in the first trimester of pregnancy. These receptors came from a female donor with multiple sclerosis, enrolled in a pregnancy study.

The V call is TRBV27, the J call TRBJ1-4; TRBD1 agrees at 7 bases. Germline CDR1 MNHEY, CDR2 SMNVEV (reference sequence). This CDR3 region has 18 residues. V was pared by 7 bases and J by 2 bases, with 16 bases of the junction left unmatched. The CDR3 sequence is CASTPWGRQGSTNEKLFF. CDR3 nucleotides: TGTGCCAGCACACCCTGGGGTAGACAGGGAAGTACTAATGAAAAACTGTTTTTT.

The V gene is TRBV19, the J gene TRBJ2-5, with D maybe TRBD2 (6 bases). Germline loops: CDR1 LNHDA, CDR2 SQIVND (reference sequence). The CDR3 sequence is 13 residues long. V lost 7 bases to trimming and J lost 1 base, with 10 bases between them. CDR3 DNA sequence: TGTGCCAGTACCCCGCGGGGCCAAGAGACCCAGTACTTC. Its translation is CASTPRGQETQYF.